The source of this TCR beta chain is a study of cytomegalovirus exposure and HLA in healthy donors (dated by TCRdb to 2016 to 2017). Notes on the research overall: According to an earlier analysis of 587 of the donors, 150 million to 200 million T cells yielded 120 million or so unique TCR beta sequences and more than 250 Gb of sequence data. A later genetic analysis took genome-wide SNP genotypes for about 55% of the roughly 670 donors and used that subset as a discovery cohort. Among some 400 genotyped donors of the cohort, an average of approximately 240,000 unique TCR beta nucleotide sequences was sequenced per donor, of which roughly 17% were non-productive. An early release that covered fewer than 800 HLA-typed donors contained about 290 gigabases of sequencing data and 70 million to 100 million unique TCR sequences. To predict cytomegalovirus infection status, the study combined high-throughput TCR immunosequencing, statistical association of individual TCRs with disease status, and machine learning. Of the roughly 420 genotyped donors, 75% to 85% were placed in the genetic ancestry cluster associated with self-reported Caucasian donors. A separate validation cohort of about 110 different subjects was used in addition to the 666-subject first cohort. Rather than drawing on any new phenotypic data, the later analysis identified candidate immune exposures from TCR beta sequences and the way those sequences occurred across donors. Four or five DR-DQ haplotypes were treated as single units for association and clustering because of strong linkage in the cohort. The T cell repertoires of some 700 subjects were profiled by immunosequencing and related to cytomegalovirus serostatus. An earlier analysis of around 580 of the donors used high-throughput TCR beta sequencing to judge whether each TCR beta V gene segment behaved as functional or pseudogenic. Every repertoire in the discovery cohort had been generated on one and the same sequencing platform. Both class I and class II loci were covered by HLA typing, at four-digit resolution. To study patterns of TCR occurrence, a later analysis re-analyzed previously published TCR beta repertoires from 700 or so donors and added high-resolution HLA genotyping. The study aimed to test whether signatures of past pathogen exposure could be identified by cataloging public T cell receptors. Typing coverage varied by locus: roughly 620-630 donors for A, B, C, DRB1 and DQB1; roughly 520 for DQA1; about 590 for DPA1; more than 450 for DPB1. Alongside the repertoire data, information on donor age, sex, ethnicity and CMV serostatus was compiled. What the work shows at the level of the full study, not this receptor alone: A further reported finding was that TCR beta sequences accurately predicted the HLA-A and HLA-B alleles for most subjects in the first cohort. CMV serostatus was the only immune exposure information available for the cohort. The study gave a list of 150 to 200 TCR beta chains associated with cytomegalovirus. The authors suggested that the approach could potentially be generalized to other disease states and immunological phenotypes. Because the 87-base-pair reads could not distinguish some IMGT-functional V segments, including TRBV6-2 and TRBV6-3, those segments were excluded. In both the original and validation cohorts, the classifier was reported to diagnose cytomegalovirus status with high specificity and sensitivity. Presence/absence analyses assumed roughly uniform sequencing depth across donors, an assumption that may not hold. HLA typing was unavailable for some donors at each locus, so association tests used only the typed subset. The sequencing pipeline was judged likely to have produced a cluster of highly shared sequence variants as a technical artifact. A later genetic analysis reported fewer N-insertions in productive TCRs among donors in an Asian-associated ancestry cluster than the roughly 620-donor mean. In vitro tests confirmed that a few of the cytomegalovirus-associated TCR beta chains recognize cytomegalovirus antigens. The earlier analysis of almost 600 of the donors excluded roughly 16 rarely observed V segments, including chromosome 9 orphons, because counts were too low. At a false discovery rate of 0.05, a later analysis linked under 20,000 TCR beta sequences to specific HLA alleles. Linkage disequilibrium might explain the correlated functional status among segregating V segments, but an unknown experimental factor could not be ruled out. V-gene and J-gene trimming of TCR beta chains was associated with a missense DCLRE1C variant in a later genetic analysis, and the association was replicated in an independent cohort. Strong co-occurrence of HLA alleles, especially DR and DQ, made assigning TCR associations to individual alleles difficult. Most TCR sequences were seen in very few donors, while some public TCRs were found in many individuals. In a later analysis, TCR association rates were found to vary across HLA loci, with the most associated TCRs seen for DRB1 alleles and the fewest for HLA-C alleles. A later analysis found that HLA-associated TCR beta chains were more clonally expanded and had lower generation probabilities than equally common non-associated chains. Several of the top co-occurrence clusters appeared to be linked to parvovirus B19, influenza, CMV and Epstein-Barr virus, according to a later analysis. In an earlier analysis of approximately 600 of the donors, most TCR beta V segments were observed in productive rearrangements about 87% or about 30% of the time, broadly matching IMGT annotations. The cohort was sequenced for TCR beta chains only, and without alpha or paired-chain data the features that could be detected were limited. Most CMV-associated TCR beta chains appeared to be HLA-restricted in a later analysis, and the HLA associations seemed to be driven largely by CMV exposure.

Taken from the germline V gene, the CDR1 and CDR2 loops are SGHDN and FVKESK. V loses 5 bases of germline sequence and J loses 4 bases, and the interval between the two ends is 15 bases. The CDR3 starts with the cysteine, ends with the phenylalanine, and has 14 residues. The retained sequence is limited to the CDR3, 42 bases, with the frame set at the first base. On this clone itself: It has no known antigen specificity. Per-nucleotide qualities are absent, and no much larger clonotype sits a single base away.

The cohort comprised 666 healthy bone marrow donors. At the time of sampling, every cohort member was nominally healthy, though immune exposures that went unrecorded were likely present. The donor tested CMV seropositive, placing the donor among the 250 to 350 seropositive members of the cohort. Each donor provided a peripheral blood sample, and peripheral blood mononuclear cells were used for TCR beta sequencing. Genomic DNA extraction from the blood cell samples was performed with the Qiagen DNeasy Blood Extraction Kit. Libraries were built with the immunoSEQ multiplex PCR assay. For the multiplex PCR, a mixture combining 60 forward primers for TCR Vbeta segments and 13 reverse primers for TCR Jbeta segments was used. The CDR3 region of rearranged TCR beta genes was amplified from genomic DNA by a multiplex PCR assay. On the Illumina HiSeq System, the amplified TCR beta libraries were sequenced as 87-base-pair reads. On the authors' methods: In a later analysis, roughly 80 million unique TCR beta chains were counted across the 650 to 750 repertoires, and roughly 11 million of these chains were shared by at least two donors. To remove PCR and sequencing errors, raw reads were error-corrected and collapsed into unique sequences using a nearest-neighbor algorithm that merged closely related sequences. Alignment of CDR3 sequences to IMGT reference sequences was used to assign V, D and J gene segments. For a sequence to be retained, a match of at least six nucleotides to both a V gene segment and a J gene segment was required. Rearrangements were called productive when the CDR3 lacked stop codons and stayed in frame with V and J; all others were non-productive. CDR3 was defined by IMGT convention, running from the second conserved V-encoded cysteine to the conserved J-encoded phenylalanine. The earlier analysis of roughly 590 of the donors excluded sequences that lacked an unambiguous match to a single V gene segment. In an earlier analysis of 450 to 700 of the donors, V segments were called functional above 56.7% productive rearrangements and were called segregating when the between-donor standard deviation exceeded 5%. A statistical classification framework was built to diagnose cytomegalovirus status from the catalog of TCR beta chain sequences. In a later analysis, TCR nucleotide sequences were compared against IMGT/GENE-DB human TR gene sequences so that V and J genes could be assigned. Using the TCRdist pipeline, a later analysis assigned CDR3 sequences along with most-parsimonious VDJ recombination scenarios. In a later analysis, each TCR beta chain was defined by its CDR3 amino acid sequence together with its V-gene family, and reads without a unique V-gene family were excluded. In a later analysis, around 650 highly shared, low-generation-probability nucleotide sequences were removed to address suspected cross-contamination and a sequencing artifact. A later analysis calculated a clonal expansion index for each public chain from normalized within-repertoire ranks of inferred template counts. A later analysis computed generation probabilities with a VDJ recombination model fitted to out-of-frame rearrangements, and checked the results against IGoR. A later analysis scored TCR-TCR, TCR-HLA and TCR-CMV co-occurrence with hypergeometric tests, applying a repertoire-size bias correction to TCR pairs. False discovery rates were estimated in a later analysis by permuting HLA or CMV assignments 20 times. In a later analysis, co-occurring TCRs were grouped with DBSCAN, and TCRdist sequence similarity was added when clustering was performed within HLA-allele-positive subsets. Repertoires with fewer than 30,000 or more than 120,000 public chains, plus five repertoires with anomalous nucleotide sharing, were excluded from co-occurrence clustering. Held by TCRdb, this immuneACCESS table contains in-frame sequences only and omits some clones. Under half of the omission traces to an unresolved V gene where checked; the cause of the rest is unknown. The DNA was the basis for D and trimming; V, J and clone size are from that table. In all, the sample holds 180,000 or so clones, and roughly 77% of those were seen once. The ten largest clones represent 2.5% of the sample.

Sequencing was performed on PBMCs. Recombination linked TRBV14 to TRBJ2-7; D gene: possibly TRBD2, on 5 matching bases. This clonotype originated in a woman younger than 45 in good health and CMV-seropositive. The nucleotides read TGTGCCAGCAGCTTTATCGAGCCGGGGTACGAGCAGTACTTC. It translates as CASSFIEPGYEQYF.